A selection of T cell receptor beta chains follows, all from one sample in a study of T cell responses to AZD1222 COVID-19 vaccine. The method was immunoSEQ multiplex PCR; TCRdb's version includes in-frame clones alone and lacks a portion of them. Of roughly 150,000 clones detected, approximately 90% appear once; the ten largest clones hold 1.1% to 1.5%. The source was peripheral blood, collected on day 0 of AZD1222 vaccination. The source is an adult in good health. CDR3s include the opening cysteine and the closing phenylalanine or tryptophan. D genes are given only for firm matches. Not every row has a clone size; where given, it reads once, few, many or a size class.

D: .
length: 14
J: TRBJ2-7
size: .
V: TRBV19
CDR3: CASSTRGLAYEQYF
DNA: TGTGCCAGTAGTACCCGAGGGTTAGCCTACGAGCAGTACTTC

D: .
length: 15
J: TRBJ1-6
size: .
V: TRBV11-2
CDR3: CASTQVQGNNSPLHF
DNA: TGTGCCAGCACCCAGGTGCAGGGTAATAATTCACCCCTCCACTTT

D: TRBD1
length: 14
J: TRBJ2-7
size: .
V: TRBV20-1
CDR3: CSASRGQGVNEQYF
DNA: TGCAGTGCTAGTCGGGGACAGGGCGTCAACGAGCAGTACTTC

D: .
length: 14
J: TRBJ2-7
size: .
V: TRBV6-5
CDR3: CASSYRPGSYEQYF
DNA: TGTGCCAGCAGTTACCGACCGGGTTCCTACGAGCAGTACTTC

D: .
length: 15
J: TRBJ1-4
size: .
V: TRBV6-7
CDR3: CASSSPVGFRGALFF
DNA: TGTGCCAGCAGTTCCCCCGTGGGTTTTCGGGGTGCACTGTTTTTT

D: .
length: 13
J: TRBJ1-6
size: .
V: TRBV5-6
CDR3: CASSLSGDSPLHF
DNA: TGTGCCAGCAGCTTATCAGGGGATTCACCCCTCCACTTT

D: TRBD1
length: 15
J: TRBJ2-5
size: .
V: TRBV28
CDR3: CASSLFGTGGETQYF
DNA: TGTGCCAGCAGTTTATTCGGGACAGGCGGAGAGACCCAGTACTTC

D: .
length: 16
J: TRBJ1-1
size: .
V: TRBV18
CDR3: CASSPQEKQGGTEAFF
DNA: TGTGCCAGCTCACCCCAGGAAAAACAGGGAGGCACTGAAGCTTTCTTT

D: .
length: 11
J: TRBJ1-2
size: .
V: TRBV28
CDR3: CAAGLSYGYTF
DNA: TGTGCTGCGGGACTGTCCTATGGCTACACCTTC

D: .
length: 14
J: TRBJ1-5
size: .
V: TRBV30
CDR3: CAWSHRLMNQPQHF
DNA: TGTGCCTGGAGTCACAGGTTAATGAATCAGCCCCAGCATTTT

D: .
length: 13
J: TRBJ1-1
size: few
V: TRBV20-1
CDR3: CSASRPMNTEAFF
DNA: TGCAGTGCTAGTCGCCCGATGAACACTGAAGCTTTCTTT

D: .
length: 13
J: TRBJ1-2
size: .
V: TRBV5-1
CDR3: CASTPDGNYGYTF
DNA: TGCGCCAGCACCCCTGACGGTAACTATGGCTACACCTTC

D: .
length: 13
J: TRBJ1-5
size: few
V: TRBV2
CDR3: CASSETVNQPQHF
DNA: TGTGCCAGCAGTGAGACGGTTAATCAGCCCCAGCATTTT